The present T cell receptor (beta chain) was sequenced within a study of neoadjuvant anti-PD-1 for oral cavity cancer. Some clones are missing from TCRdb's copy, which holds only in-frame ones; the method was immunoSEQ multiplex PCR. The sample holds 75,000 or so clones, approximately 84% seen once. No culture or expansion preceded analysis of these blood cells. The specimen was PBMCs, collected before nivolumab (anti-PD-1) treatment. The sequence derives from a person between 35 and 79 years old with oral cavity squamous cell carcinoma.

The CDR3 sequence is CASSRSRGKGRVGYTF. CDR3 in DNA: TGTGCCAGCAGCAGATCCCGCGGGAAAGGCAGGGTCGGCTACACCTTC. This chain connects TRBV28 to TRBJ1-2; tentative D call: TRBD1 (5 bases). This CDR3 is built from 16 residues. Germline V lookup: CDR1 MDHEN, CDR2 SYDVKM. V lost 6 bases to trimming and J lost 8 bases, with 25 bases between them.